This T cell receptor (beta chain) was profiled in a study of Graves' ophthalmopathy and Graves' hyperthyroidism. Researchers took RNA transcripts and amplified TCR beta CDR3 regions from them. Second-round multiplex PCR followed a first-round RT-PCR using HTBI primers. TCRdb called the multiplex PCR reads again in MiXCR, with one record for every CDR3 protein. The sample has approximately 700,000 distinct CDR3 sequences, roughly 40% seen once; the top ten hold 40% to 45%. This clonotype was seen a few times. The CDR3 spans 14 residues. With V trimmed by 7 bases and J by 7 bases, 6 bases remained unmatched. Germline V lookup: CDR1 SNHLY, CDR2 FYNNEI.

The J gene is TRBJ1-4, the V gene TRBV2; 10 bases map to TRBD1. Specimen: peripheral blood. The source of this sequence is an adult man with Graves' ophthalmopathy. DNA for the CDR3: TGTGCCAGCACCGACAGGGGGCTGAGTGAAAAACTGTTTTTT. Encoded protein: CASTDRGLSEKLFF. Using reference TRBV2 and TRBJ1-4 for the parts outside the CDR3, the full variable domain is EPEVTQTPSHQVTQMGQEVILRCVPISNHLYFYWYRQILGQKVEFLVSFYNNEISEKSEIFDDQFSVERPDGSNFTLKIRSTKLEDSAMYFCASTDRGLSEKLFFGSGTQLSVL.